The sequence of this TCR beta chain was determined in a study of T-cell reconstitution after alpha-beta-depleted transplantation in children. Unique molecular identifiers were incorporated when the TCRbeta library was constructed. TCRdb itself ran the PCR reads through MiXCR, one entry per CDR3 protein. The repertoire includes 200,000 to 300,000 distinct CDR3 sequences, roughly 26% of them detected once, and 2.6% sits in the top ten. Findings of the study overall: Day-60 TCRbeta diversity that was high in some patients was derived from surviving recipient T cells and thymic progenitors. When one year had passed after transplant, most T-cell counts and diversity came from newly produced T cells. Roughly two months post-transplant, alpha-beta T cells reportedly originated from several hundred graft clones that had expanded.

The length of the CDR3 is 12 residues. Germline V gene data show CDR1 as SQVTM and CDR2 as ANQGSEA. The germline V and J ends were trimmed by 2 bases and 14 bases, with 18 bases remaining between them. This clonotype was detected ten times or more. Its matching antigen is unknown. The TCR originated in a girl aged 2 to 10 with Fanconi anemia, due to receive a stem cell transplant. V usage is TRBV29-1 and J usage is TRBJ2-5; D might be TRBD1 (6 bases). This specimen consisted of PBMCs, obtained before TCRalphabeta/CD19-depleted stem cell transplant. Here the CDR3 DNA reads TGCAGCGTTGAAAAGGGGGATGAGAGGCGATACTTC. It is translated as CSVEKGDERRYF.